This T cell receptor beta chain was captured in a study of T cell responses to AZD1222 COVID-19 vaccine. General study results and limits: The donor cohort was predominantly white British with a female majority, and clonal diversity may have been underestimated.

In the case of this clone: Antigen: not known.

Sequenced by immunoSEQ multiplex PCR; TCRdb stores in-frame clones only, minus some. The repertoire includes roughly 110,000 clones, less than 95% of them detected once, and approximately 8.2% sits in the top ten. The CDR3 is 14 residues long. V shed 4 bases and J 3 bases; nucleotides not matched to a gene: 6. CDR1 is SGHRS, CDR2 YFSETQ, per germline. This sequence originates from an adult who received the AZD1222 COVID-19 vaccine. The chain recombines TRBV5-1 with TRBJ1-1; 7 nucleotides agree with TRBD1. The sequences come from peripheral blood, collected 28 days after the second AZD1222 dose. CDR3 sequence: CASSVGTADTEAFF. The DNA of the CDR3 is TGCGCCAGCAGCGTCGGGACAGCAGACACTGAAGCTTTCTTT.